The present T cell receptor beta chain was sequenced within a study of Graves' ophthalmopathy and Graves' hyperthyroidism. Germline CDR1 is LNHDA and CDR2 is SQIVND (reference sequence). Trimming took off 3 bases at V and 5 bases at J, with 13 bases between the two ends. CDR3 length equals 14 residues. If patients had other autoimmune diseases, uncontrolled infections, pregnancy or lactation, they were excluded. Serum thyroxine and TRAb, along with clinical symptoms, thyroid ultrasound and orbital computed tomography, were what diagnosis relied on. Fresh peripheral blood (more than 9.5 ml) yielded the PBMCs. This clonotype was seen a handful of times. RNA transcripts were the template, and TCR beta CDR3 regions were amplified from them. HTBI primers primed a first-round RT-PCR, and a second-round multiplex PCR followed. TCRdb called the multiplex PCR reads again in MiXCR, with one record for every CDR3 protein. The sample lists 650,000 to 900,000 distinct CDR3 sequences, roughly 40% occurring once.

The genes are TRBV19 and TRBJ1-2; no clear D gene. The sequencing input was peripheral blood. This TCR derives from an adult man with Graves' ophthalmopathy. The CDR3 reads CASSITVLNYGYTF. The CDR3 DNA reads as TGTGCCAGTAGTATTACGGTTCTAAATTATGGCTACACCTTC.